These 12 T cell receptor delta chains were sequenced from one sample in a study of γδ T cells in repeated Plasmodium falciparum infection. With CATT, TCRdb re-called clones from the multiplex PCR reads. Of around 50,000 delta-chain clones detected, roughly 1.9% appear once; the ten largest clones hold less than 30%. Vgamma9/Vdelta2+ and Vdelta2-negative gammadelta T cells were flow-sorted from PBMC for bulk sequencing. The sample comprised gamma-delta T cells from blood. Receptors were obtained from a pool of human donors (malaria-infected and uninfected, not separated).

This clone was seen more than once but under ten times. TCRdb has a much larger clone's protein, which differs at residue 11 from the translation of this DNA, likely because of a read error; what is shown is the protein translated from the DNA. For the V gene the call is TRAV38-2/DV8; the J gene has no call; TRDD3 is the table's D call and was not checked against the DNA. This CDR3 spans 13 amino acids. The germline V gene has CDR1 TSESDYY and CDR2 QEAYKQQN. The CDR3 bases are TGTGCTTATAGGGGATACTACACCGATAAACCCATCTTT. It specifies CAYRGYYTDKPIF.

Note on this clone: This DNA's translation and the protein TCRdb lists, from a much larger clone, do not match at residue 7, likely due to a read error; the protein shown is translated from the DNA. The rearrangement uses TRDV1 and TRDJ1; TRDD3 agrees at 11 bases. Germline V lookup: CDR1 TSWWSYY, CDR2 QGS. CDR3 size: 23 residues. V lost 3 bases to trimming and J lost 7 bases; unmatched junction nucleotides: 31. CDR3 sequence (DNA): TGTGCTCTTGGGGACGAAACCGGTATCCTACGTCCCCCCTACTGGGGGATATGTTCTAAACTCATCTTT. Its translation: CALGDETGILRPPYWGICSKLIF.

In regard to this clone: The protein that TCRdb holds for this DNA derives from a much larger clone and differs from the translated DNA at residue 12, which likely indicates a read error; the protein shown here is translated from the DNA. J is TRDJ2 and V is TRDV3; 10 positions agree with TRDD3. Here the J gene came from matching the DNA to germline, since TCRdb omits it. V lost 3 bases to trimming and J lost 2 bases; unmatched junction nucleotides: 21. Germline values: CDR1 TVYSNPD, CDR2 GDNSRS (reference sequence). The CDR3 consists of 20 residues. The CDR3 nucleotides read TGTGCCTTCCTCTTCCTCCGGGAGCACTGGGGGATGCGCTTGACAGCACAACTCTTCTTT. Translated, it gives CAFLFLREHWGMRLTAQLFF.

This clone was counted a few times. The protein given by TCRdb reflects a much larger clone and differs at residue 17 from this DNA's translation, likely from a read error; the protein shown is the DNA's translation. The gene calls are TRDV3 and TRDJ1; 8 bases align to TRDD2. TCRdb does not report a J gene; here it was assigned by matching the DNA to germline references. The CDR3 has 21 residues. Germline V gene sequence: CDR1 TVYSNPD, CDR2 GDNSRS (reference sequence). The CDR3 region has the DNA TGTGCCTCTCAAGGACACCCTTCCTATCGGCCGCCTGGGAAGTACACCGGTAAACTCATCTTT. This codes for CASQGHPSYRPPGKYTGKLIF.

Concerning this clone itself: The protein that TCRdb holds for this DNA derives from a much larger clone and differs from the translated DNA at residue 20, which likely indicates a read error; the protein shown here is translated from the DNA. This chain connects TRDV2 to TRDJ1, with 12 bases aligning to TRDD3. CDR1 and CDR2 (germline): GEAIGNYY, EKD. The CDR3 length is 24 residues. CDR3 bases: TGTGCCTGTGACACTCTTCCTGGGGGATACGCGGATGCACAACCCAAATTGTACACCTATAAACTCATCTTT. It codes for CACDTLPGGYADAQPKLYTYKLIF.

A note on this clone: A far larger clone is just one base off, so this is likely a read error. In the same sample, other DNA sequences code for this CDR3. The chain combines TRDV1 with TRDJ2; 10 nucleotides line up with TRDD3. Germline lookup yields CDR1 TSWWSYY and CDR2 QGS. This CDR3 region has 20 residues. J gave up 4 bases and V 3 bases, and 17 bases lay outside the gene matches. CDR3 amino acids: CALGETLTSTGGLRTAQLFF. As DNA, the CDR3 is TGTGCTCTTGGGGAGACTTTAACCAGTACTGGGGGATTAAGGACAGCACAACTCTTCTTT.

This clone was detected many times. For this DNA, TCRdb reports the protein of a much larger clone, which diverges at residue 8, most likely from a read error; the protein presented here is translated directly from the DNA. The chain is built from TRDV2 and TRDJ1; 7 bases match TRDD3. The J gene, not given by TCRdb, was assigned here from a germline match of the nucleotide sequence. The CDR3 is 17 residues long. Germline V CDR1 and CDR2: GEAIGNYY, EKD. After removal of 3 bases from V and 0 bases from J, the junction contained 12 bases not matched to a gene. In DNA form, the CDR3 reads TGTGCCTGTGACCCGGTCGGTCCGGGGGATTACACCGATAAACTCATCTTT. Its protein product is CACDPVGPGDYTDKLIF.

At least ten counts were recorded for this clone. The chain carries TRDV2 and TRDJ1; TRDD3 is a possible D gene (6 bases). The J gene is absent in TCRdb and was assigned here via DNA matching to germline. Germline CDR1 GEAIGNYY, CDR2 EKD. Trimming left V 1 base short and J 0 bases short, with 23 bases between. The CDR3 totals 19 residues. This chain's CDR3 is CACDTVPAGVATYTDKLIF. CDR3 in DNA: TGTGCCTGTGACACAGTACCAGCTGGGGTAGCCACCTACACCGATAAACTCATCTTT.

The table lists this clone with a few counts. Since a far larger clone is one base different, this is likely a read error. The sample holds other DNA sequences that translate to the same CDR3. This rearrangement joins TRDV1 to TRDJ1; 9 nucleotides agree with TRDD3. The J segment lost 3 bases and the V segment lost 5 bases, leaving 19 bases of the junction unmatched. The CDR3 runs to 19 residues. The germline V gene has CDR1 TSWWSYY and CDR2 QGS. This CDR3 is CALGKPFLLGDTGADKLIF. CDR3 DNA: TGTGCTCTTGGGAAACCTTTCCTACTGGGGGACACAGGGGCCGATAAACTCATCTTT.

The sample holds a few counts of this clone. TCRdb's protein for this DNA is that of a much larger clone and differs from the translation at residue 10, likely a read error; the protein shown is the DNA translation. Other DNA sequences in this specimen translate into the identical CDR3. The genes are TRDV3 and TRDJ3; perhaps TRDD3 as D (7 bases). Because TCRdb records no J gene, it was assigned here through a match of the DNA to germline. The V gene lost 1 base and the J gene lost 2 bases, with 27 bases spanning the gap. The CDR3 sequence is 21 residues long. From germline, CDR1 is TVYSNPD and CDR2 GDNSRS (reference sequence). CDR3 coding DNA: TGTGCCTTTAACCCCTTCCCGATTAACCGGGGGATTCCCTGGGACACCCGACAGATGTTTTTC. It translates to CAFNPFPINRGIPWDTRQMFF.

In its sample, this clone was seen a few times. This likely reflects a read error, since a far larger clone is one base away. Other DNA sequences in the same sample also yield this CDR3. No J gene was named, though the V gene is TRDV3; the table names TRDD2, a call not compared with the DNA. The V gene's germline CDR1 is TVYSNPD and CDR2 GDNSRS (reference sequence). The CDR3 totals 13 residues. DNA of the CDR3: TGTGCCTTCCGGGAAGTACTCCTAAAAAAACTTATCTTT. Encoded protein: CAFREVLLKKLIF.

A remark on this clone: A far larger clone differs by one base, so this is likely a read error. Other DNA sequences in the same sample also yield this CDR3. The V gene is TRDV1, but the J gene lacks a call; TRDD3, the table's D call, was not compared with the DNA. The CDR3 is 24 residues long. Per germline, CDR1 TSWWSYY and CDR2 QGS. The CDR3 DNA reads as TGTGCTCTTGGGGAAAGGACCCCTTACCGGCCCTTGTACTGGGGGATACTCTACACCGATAAACTCATCTTC. It yields the protein CALGERTPYRPLYWGILYTDKLIF.